This paragraph covers one T cell receptor beta chain sequence. Trimming took 5 bases from V and 6 from J; bases not matched to a gene: 15. Germline V lookup: CDR1 MNHNY, CDR2 SVGAGI (reference sequence). The CDR3 is 16 amino acids. The age range of participants was about 18 to 95 years, with residence in approximately 25 US areas. Cohorts were based on clinical histories the participants reported. These data originate in a study of blood T cell repertoires in COVID-19. Study-wide context: Recovered status applied to Cohort 3 donors who had two consecutive negative PCRs. It also applied to those with clearance or with symptom resolution. The cDNA or gDNA used as material had been derived from T cells, B-cell-depleted T cells, or PBMCs.

Libraries were prepared by immunoSEQ multiplex PCR; TCRdb keeps only in-frame clonotypes and omits some of them. Of 250,000 to 300,000 clones detected, around 90% appear once; the ten largest clones hold around 2%. This TCR came from a woman aged 55-75 years in a cohort exposed to, infected with or recovered from COVID-19 (not recorded which). The source material was PBMCs or T cells enriched from blood (not recorded which). This chain joins TRBV6-6 and TRBJ1-1, with TRBD1 identical over 7 bases. The DNA of the CDR3 is TGTGCCAGCAGTCCCTACCCGACAGGGAAGCGCGCTGAAGCTTTCTTT. It encodes CASSPYPTGKRAEAFF.